Listed below are T cell receptor beta chains from one sample, sequenced in a study of OX40 agonist ivuxolimab in advanced cancers. Produced via immunoSEQ multiplex PCR; TCRdb's table is partial and in-frame only. The table records about 74,000 clones, approximately 88% of them present only once. The sample here was CD4+ or CD8+ T cells sorted from blood, taken in a trial of the OX40 agonist ivuxolimab. The source of these receptors is an adult with an advanced solid tumor such as melanoma, head and neck, liver or kidney cancer. Each CDR3 is given with its conserved first and last residue. The D gene is left open where the match is weak. Expanded clones get a size class; other rows say once, few or many, or leave the size out.

d_gene	abundance	v_gene	j_gene	CDR3nt	CDR3aa
NA	once	TRBV19	TRBJ2-1	TGTGCCAGTAGTATGGTCAGCGTCGCCTACAATGAGCAGTTCTTC	CASSMVSVAYNEQFF
TRBD1	NA	TRBV28	TRBJ1-1	TGTGCCAGCAGTTCCCGGACAGGGGGAAACACTGAAGCTTTCTTT	CASSSRTGGNTEAFF
NA	NA	TRBV27	TRBJ1-2	TGTGCCAGCAGTCCCCTTCCCCGCCTGCTTGGGTATGGCTACACCTTC	CASSPLPRLLGYGYTF
NA	NA	TRBV9	TRBJ2-3	TGTGCCAGCAGCCTGGGACTCTATCCAGATACGCAGTATTTT	CASSLGLYPDTQYF
TRBD1	NA	TRBV11-2	TRBJ1-3	TGTGCCAGCAGCTCCCACAGGGGTGTGGTTGGAAACACCATATATTTT	CASSSHRGVVGNTIYF
NA	NA	TRBV7-8	TRBJ2-3	TGTGCCAGCAGTTCGAATGCCAAGGACAGTTACACAGATACGCAGTATTTT	CASSSNAKDSYTDTQYF
TRBD1	NA	TRBV7-2	TRBJ2-6	TGTGCCAGCAAGGTACCGGGACAGATTTTCTCTGGGGCCAACGTCCTGACTTTC	CASKVPGQIFSGANVLTF
TRBD1	NA	TRBV11-1	TRBJ2-1	TGTGCCAGCAGCCCCCGAGAGGGGGCGCGGAATGAGCAGTTCTTC	CASSPREGARNEQFF
NA	NA	TRBV4-1	TRBJ1-5	TGCGCCAGCAGCCCCACGCAGGGGATACCCTCTCGGCCCCAGCATTTT	CASSPTQGIPSRPQHF
TRBD1	once	TRBV5-1	TRBJ2-7	TGCGCCAGCAGTCAGGGACAGATCCTCCGATCCTACGAGCAGTACTTC	CASSQGQILRSYEQYF
NA	once	TRBV7-6	TRBJ2-1	TGTGCCAGCAGCCGAACAGGGCTCAATGAGCAGTTCTTC	CASSRTGLNEQFF
NA	NA	TRBV6-5	TRBJ2-1	TGTGCCAGCAGCGCCTCTGGTTGGCGGGACAATGAGCAGTTCTTC	CASSASGWRDNEQFF
NA	NA	TRBV9	TRBJ2-1	TGTGCCAGCAGCCACCAATCGGGGGTCAATGAGCAGTTCTTC	CASSHQSGVNEQFF
TRBD2	few	TRBV15	TRBJ2-1	TGTGCCACCAGCCGGCTAGGGCTAGCGGGGGAGACTTACTACAATGAGCAGTTCTTC	CATSRLGLAGETYYNEQFF
TRBD2	NA	TRBV18	TRBJ2-1	TGTGCCAGCTCACCCGGCGGGAGTTCCTACAATGAGCAGTTCTTC	CASSPGGSSYNEQFF
NA	NA	TRBV25-1	TRBJ1-1	TGTGCCAGCACCGCTCATAGGGGCACTGAAGCTTTCTTT	CASTAHRGTEAFF
NA	NA	TRBV29-1	TRBJ2-3	TGCAGCGTTGAACAGGGAAGTTCAGATACGCAGTATTTT	CSVEQGSSDTQYF
TRBD1	NA	TRBV15	TRBJ1-3	TGTGCCACCAGCATGGACAGGAGCGTAAACACCATATATTTT	CATSMDRSVNTIYF
NA	NA	TRBV5-5	TRBJ2-7	TGTGCCAGCAGCTTAGACAGCAACTCCTACGAGCAGTACTTC	CASSLDSNSYEQYF
NA	NA	TRBV6-5	TRBJ1-5	TGTGCCAGCAGTAGACAGGGCAATCAGCCCCAGCATTTT	CASSRQGNQPQHF
TRBD2	NA	TRBV7-2	TRBJ2-7	TGTGCCAGCAGCTTACGCGCGGGGGGTACCTACGAGCAGTACTTC	CASSLRAGGTYEQYF
TRBD1	NA	TRBV5-1	TRBJ2-3	TGCGCCAGCAGTCCTGACAGGGCATCAGATACGCAGTATTTT	CASSPDRASDTQYF
TRBD2	NA	TRBV18	TRBJ2-7	TGTGCCAGCTCACCAGATTCAGCGGGAATCGGCGAGCAGTACTTC	CASSPDSAGIGEQYF
NA	NA	TRBV7-6	TRBJ1-6	TGTGCCAGCAGCCCCGCGGCTCTGGGCGTGTATTCACCCCTCCACTTT	CASSPAALGVYSPLHF
TRBD2	NA	TRBV5-1	TRBJ2-7	TGCGCCAGCAGCTTGGAGGGACTAGAAACCTACGAGCAGTACTTC	CASSLEGLETYEQYF
NA	NA	TRBV27	TRBJ1-5	TGTGCCAGCAGTTCGACACCTTATCAGCCCCAGCATTTT	CASSSTPYQPQHF
TRBD1	NA	TRBV7-8	TRBJ1-2	TGTGCCAGCAGCCTTAGGGACAGAACCCGATCGGGCTACACCTTC	CASSLRDRTRSGYTF
NA	NA	TRBV13	TRBJ2-3	NA	CASSLVGPGTDTQYF
NA	NA	TRBV6-5	TRBJ2-7	TGTGCCAGCAGAAAAGAAGCCGAGCAGTACTTC	CASRKEAEQYF
TRBD1	NA	TRBV5-1	TRBJ1-6	TGCGCCAGCAGCTTGGGGACAGGGTGGAATTCACCCCTCCACTTT	CASSLGTGWNSPLHF
NA	NA	TRBV2	TRBJ1-1	TGTGCCAGCAGTCTCCAGGGGCGCCAGACTGAAGCTTTCTTT	CASSLQGRQTEAFF
TRBD1	NA	TRBV5-5	TRBJ1-1	TGTGCCAGCAGCCTCACAGGGGGAGGGGCTGAAGCTTTCTTT	CASSLTGGGAEAFF
NA	few	TRBV4-1	TRBJ2-7	TGCGCCAGCAGCCAAGATCTTAGGGGACTTGCCTACGAGCAGTACTTC	CASSQDLRGLAYEQYF
NA	NA	TRBV7-9	TRBJ2-1	TGTGCCAGCAGCTTAGGGACGCCCGAGCAGTTCTTC	CASSLGTPEQFF
NA	NA	TRBV9	TRBJ1-5	TGTGCCAGCAGCGTAGAGTTGACAGCGAATAGCAATCAGCCCCAGCATTTT	CASSVELTANSNQPQHF
TRBD1	NA	TRBV18	TRBJ2-7	TGTGCCAGCTCACCACCGGGACAGGGGGCGGACGAGCAGTACTTC	CASSPPGQGADEQYF
TRBD2	few	TRBV11-1	TRBJ2-5	TGTGCCAGCAGCTTCGTTAGCGGGAGGGGTTGGGAGACCCAGTACTTC	CASSFVSGRGWETQYF
NA	NA	TRBV9	TRBJ2-5	TGTGCCAGCAGCGTAGCCGACGGTAGAGAGGCCCAGTACTTC	CASSVADGREAQYF
TRBD2	NA	TRBV9	TRBJ2-3	TGTGCCAGCAGCGTAGTTAGGCGGCCCAGGACTAGCGGCACAGATACGCAGTATTTT	CASSVVRRPRTSGTDTQYF
TRBD2	NA	TRBV5-1	TRBJ2-3	TGCGCCAGCAGCCCGGGGACTAGCGGGGCCCCTAGCACAGATACGCAGTATTTT	CASSPGTSGAPSTDTQYF
NA	NA	TRBV9	TRBJ1-2	TGTGCCAGCAGCGTCGAAGGGACCTATGGCTACACCTTC	CASSVEGTYGYTF
TRBD1	NA	TRBV28	TRBJ2-1	TGTGCCAGCAGTTCCCGCTTCACGGCAGGGGGCCTGGATGAGCAGTTCTTC	CASSSRFTAGGLDEQFF
TRBD1	NA	TRBV5-1	TRBJ2-4	TGCGCCAGCAGCTGGGGACAGGGAGGGAACATTCAGTACTTC	CASSWGQGGNIQYF
NA	NA	TRBV7-8	TRBJ1-3	TGTGCCAGCAGCTTAGAAAGGGTCTCTGGAAACACCATATATTTT	CASSLERVSGNTIYF
NA	NA	TRBV5-1	TRBJ2-7	TGCGCCAGCAGCTTTGGACAGCTAACCTACGAGCAGTACTTC	CASSFGQLTYEQYF
TRBD1	NA	TRBV4-3	TRBJ2-5	TGCGCCAGCAGCCAAGACCCACAGGGGACAGAGACCCAGTACTTC	CASSQDPQGTETQYF
NA	NA	TRBV5-6	TRBJ1-2	TGTGCCAGCAGCTTGGACACGCGGGGGGCAAACTATGGCTACACCTTC	CASSLDTRGANYGYTF
NA	NA	TRBV11-3	TRBJ2-3	TGTGCCAGCAGCTTAGCGGGAAGCACAGATACGCAGTATTTT	CASSLAGSTDTQYF
NA	NA	TRBV7-2	TRBJ1-2	TGTGCCAGCAGCTTAGTGCCGCAGGGCTATGGCTACACCTTC	CASSLVPQGYGYTF
TRBD2	NA	TRBV7-9	TRBJ2-3	TGTGCCAGCAGCTTAGCGCGTGGGACTAATACGCAGTATTTT	CASSLARGTNTQYF
NA	NA	TRBV10-1	TRBJ1-1	TGCGCCACCCCCCCAATGGGTTTGTGGCTGAACACTGAAGCTTTCTTT	CATPPMGLWLNTEAFF
NA	NA	TRBV6-4	TRBJ1-1	TGTGCCAGCAGTGACTCCTTCACCCGGGTAAGGACTGAAGCTTTCTTT	CASSDSFTRVRTEAFF
TRBD1	NA	TRBV7-2	TRBJ2-7	TGTGCCAGCAGCACGGACAGGGGGAGCTCCTACGAGCAGTACTTC	CASSTDRGSSYEQYF
NA	once	TRBV4-3	TRBJ1-6	TGCGCCAGCAGCCAAATCGAGACTAGCTCCTATAATTCACCCCTCCACTTT	CASSQIETSSYNSPLHF
TRBD2	once	TRBV9	TRBJ2-7	TGTGCCAGCAGCGTCTCGGGACTAGCGGGAGGAGAGCAGTACTTC	CASSVSGLAGGEQYF
NA	NA	TRBV5-1	TRBJ2-7	TGCGCCAGCAGCTTGAGACCGGGCGGCAGGAACGAGCAGTACTTC	CASSLRPGGRNEQYF
NA	NA	TRBV2	TRBJ2-7	TGTGCCAGCAGGGGACTTTCCTACGAGCAGTACTTC	CASRGLSYEQYF
NA	NA	TRBV27	TRBJ2-2	TGTGCCAGCAGTTTATGGCAGACGAACACCGGGGAGCTGTTTTTT	CASSLWQTNTGELFF
NA	few	TRBV6-5	TRBJ2-6	TGTGCCAGCAGTAACGGGGGCTCTGGGGCCAACGTCCTGACTTTC	CASSNGGSGANVLTF